The next 30 T cell receptor beta chains were all read from a single sample in a study of T cell repertoires in aging, cancer and after chemotherapy. A mixed TRB-A/B primer pool amplified rearranged TRB by multiplex touch-down PCR. TCRdb reprocessed the multiplex PCR reads via MiXCR and lists one record per CDR3 protein. Counted here are roughly 3,000 distinct CDR3 sequences, about 30% occurring once; the ten biggest clones make up over 13%. The template was genomic DNA from peripheral blood, not RNA. Sequenced sample: blood. These receptors were collected from a human donor in good health.

About this clonotype itself: Germline and junction disagree at one end, which may indicate a read error. J is TRBJ2-7 and V is TRBV18; maybe TRBD2 (6 bases). The germline V gene has CDR1 KGHSH and CDR2 LQKENI. This CDR3 has 14 residues. The CDR3: CASSPGVGSYEQNF. CDR3 DNA sequence: TGTGCCAGCTCGCCGGGGGTGGGCTCCTACGAGCAGAACTTC. Together with reference TRBV18 and TRBJ2-7, the CDR3 gives the full variable domain: NAGVMQNPRHLVRRRGQEARLRCSPMKGHSHVYWYRQLPEEGLKFMVYLQKENIIDESGMPKERFSAEFPKEGPSILRIQQVVRGDSAAYFCASSPGVGSYEQNFGPGTRLTVT.

Concerning this clonotype itself: A much larger clone differs by one base, so this may be a read error. V and J are TRBV5-1 and TRBJ1-2; D perhaps matches TRBD1 (6 bases). The CDR3 is made up of 14 amino acids. V was pared by 4 bases and J by 4 bases, with 14 bases between. The V gene's germline CDR1 is SGHRS and CDR2 YFSETQ. The CDR3 spells CASSPEGEVYGYTF. CDR3 nucleotide sequence: TGCGCCAGCAGCCCGGAGGGGGAGGTCTATGGCTACACCTTC.

This clonotype is medium-sized. V is TRBV27 and J is TRBJ2-1, with D perhaps being TRBD1 or TRBD2 (5 bases each). V gave up 5 bases and J gave up 2 bases, with 7 bases separating them. The CDR3 has 13 residues. Germline lookup yields CDR1 MNHEY and CDR2 SMNVEV (reference sequence). CDR3 amino acids: CASSKGPYNEQFF. CDR3 in DNA: TGTGCCAGCAGTAAGGGACCCTACAATGAGCAGTTCTTC.

This clonotype is medium-sized by share. V gene TRBV30 combines with J gene TRBJ2-5; 7 bases are a match to TRBD1. This CDR3 has 14 residues. The germline V gene has CDR1 GTSNPN and CDR2 SVGIG (reference sequence). Trimming took 1 base from V and 8 from J; bases not matched to a gene: 10. DNA of the CDR3: TGTGCCTGGAGTGCCTATAGGGGGCAGAGTACCCAGTACTTC. This codes for CAWSAYRGQSTQYF.

For the CDR3, the DNA is TGTGCCAGCAGTGTGGGAGCCTATGGCTACACCTTC. It encodes CASSVGAYGYTF. The chain couples TRBV27 to TRBJ1-2; no definite D call. CDR3 length: 12 residues. V was shortened by 5 bases and J by 4 bases, with 8 bases between the two germline ends. Per the germline V gene, CDR1 is MNHEY and CDR2 is SMNVEV (reference sequence).

This clonotype was seen more than once but under ten times. The chain carries TRBV6-2 or TRBV6-3 and TRBJ2-4; 9 bases map to TRBD1. This CDR3 is 17 amino acids long. J was trimmed by 2 bases and V by 6 bases; bases with no gene match: 11. Germline CDR1 is MNHEY and CDR2 is SVGEGT. This chain's CDR3 is CASRPTGTGMTKNIQYF. Written as DNA, the CDR3 is TGTGCCAGCAGACCCACCGGGACAGGGATGACCAAAAACATTCAGTACTTC.

This clonotype is medium-sized. This chain uses TRBV6-2 or TRBV6-3 with TRBJ2-1, with 7 bases that match TRBD2. V lost 0 bases to trimming and J lost 4 bases; unmatched junction nucleotides: 3. Germline CDR1 reads MNHEY; CDR2 reads SVGEGT. CDR3 length: 15 amino acids. In DNA form, the CDR3 reads TGTGCCAGCAGTTACTCGGGGGGGGGATACAATGAGCAGTTCTTC. Translating it yields CASSYSGGGYNEQFF.

This clonotype occurred a few times. This chain uses TRBV21-1 with TRBJ1-5; TRBD1 is taken as the D call from the table, unchecked against the DNA. TRBV21-1 is tagged as a pseudogene. The CDR3 extends over 17 amino acids. Here the CDR3 reads CASRMGQATDSNQPQHF. CDR3 DNA sequence: TGTGCCAGCAGGATGGGACAGGCGACCGATAGCAATCAGCCCCAGCATTTT.

In its sample, this clonotype is medium-sized. The rearrangement uses TRBV6-2 or TRBV6-3 and TRBJ2-3; D unclear. The germline V gene encodes CDR1 MNHEY and CDR2 SVGEGT. This CDR3 contains 15 residues. V was trimmed by 7 bases and J by 2 bases, leaving 16 bases between them. CDR3 coding DNA: TGTGCCAGCAAAGGTTCCGGCGGCGACACAGATACGCAGTATTTT. It codes for CASKGSGGDTDTQYF.

The chain employs TRBV11-3 and TRBJ2-7; D unclear. Trimming stripped 5 bases from V and 0 bases from J, with 11 bases between. Looked up from germline, CDR1 is SGHNT and CDR2 is YENEEA. This CDR3 is built from 14 residues. The CDR3 sequence is CASSHPGSSYEQYF. The DNA for the CDR3 is TGTGCCAGCAGCCACCCGGGCAGCTCCTACGAGCAGTACTTC. The whole variable domain, remainder taken from reference TRBV11-3 and TRBJ2-7, is EAGVVQSPRYKIIEKKQPVAFWCNPISGHNTLYWYLQNLGQGPELLIRYENEEAVDDSQLPKDRFSAERLKGVDSTLKIQPAELGDSAVYLCASSHPGSSYEQYFGPGTRLTVT.

The chain has TRBV12-3 or TRBV12-4 and TRBJ2-3; 12 nucleotides line up with TRBD2. V shed 2 bases, J shed 3 bases, and the junction held 12 bases outside the gene matches. The CDR3 has 19 amino acids. The DNA of the CDR3 is TGTGCCAGCAGTTTAACCCCTAGCGGGAGGGCCGGTTGGACAGATACGCAGTATTTT. Its translation: CASSLTPSGRAGWTDTQYF.

This clonotype was observed a single time. This chain uses TRBV6-5 with TRBJ2-1, with D unresolved. Germline assignment: CDR1 MNHEY and CDR2 SVGAGI. Trimming left V 8 bases short and J 7 bases short, with 9 bases between. The CDR3 has 11 residues. CDR3 sequence: CASPKRNEQFF. The CDR3 region has the DNA TGTGCCAGCCCAAAGAGAAATGAGCAGTTCTTC.

As to this clonotype: This could be a read error, since a much larger clone is one nucleotide away. The chain links TRBV6-4 to TRBJ2-3, with D possibly being TRBD1 or TRBD2 (6 bases each). CDR1 and CDR2 from the germline V gene are MRHNA and SNTAGT. Trimming left V 8 bases short and J 5 bases short, with 20 bases between. The CDR3 contains 15 residues. CDR3 region: CASGTGTGAEDTQYF. For the CDR3, the DNA is TGTGCCAGCGGCACCGGGACGGGGGCCGAAGATACGCAGTATTTT.

This clonotype is labeled large (0.1 to 1%). The rearrangement links TRBV6-1 to TRBJ2-3; 7 positions match TRBD1. Germline V CDR1 and CDR2: MNHNS, SASEGT. The CDR3 contains 15 residues. After removal of 3 bases from V and 4 bases from J, the junction contained 7 bases not matched to a gene. The CDR3 region is CASSEATGSADTQYF. CDR3 coding DNA: TGTGCCAGCAGTGAGGCGACAGGGAGTGCAGATACGCAGTATTTT.

By frequency in the sample, this clonotype is medium-sized. The CDR3 loop reads CASSAGDPHRGRASDTQYF. CDR3 bases: TGTGCCAGCAGTGCGGGGGACCCACACAGGGGGCGCGCCTCAGATACGCAGTATTTT. The genes are TRBV6-1 and TRBJ2-3, with 9 bases that match TRBD1. The CDR3 has 19 amino acids. Germline V gene lookup returns CDR1 MNHNS and CDR2 SASEGT. V was clipped by 4 bases and J by 4 bases; unmatched bases: 18.

As regards this clonotype: Germline and junction disagree at one end, which may indicate a read error. The gene calls are TRBV20-1 and TRBJ2-3; 8 positions match TRBD2. This CDR3 comprises 16 residues. The germline CDR1 and CDR2 sequences are DFQATT and SNEGSKA (reference sequence). CDR3 nucleotides: TGCAGTGCTGGAGAGGGAAGCGGGAGAGGCTCAGATACGCAGTATTTT. Translation: CSAGEGSGRGSDTQYF.

A word on this clonotype: Just one base apart from a much larger clone, this may be a read error. The chain recombines TRBV4-3 with TRBJ2-1; tentatively, D is TRBD1 (5 bases). Germline assignment: CDR1 LGHNA and CDR2 YSLEER. The CDR3 extends over 13 amino acids. The CDR3 nucleotides read TGCGCCAGCAGCCTGACAGCCTACAATAAGCAGTTCTTC. Translating gives CASSLTAYNKQFF.

This clonotype ranks as medium-sized. The V gene is TRBV5-4, the J gene TRBJ2-7; 11 positions match TRBD2. The CDR3 totals 16 residues. V lost 4 bases, J lost 0 bases, and 6 bases stayed unmatched. Germline lookup yields CDR1 SGHNT and CDR2 YYREEE (reference sequence). The CDR3 coding sequence is TGTGCCAGCAGCGCTGGACTAGCGGGTGCCTCCTACGAGCAGTACTTC. Encoded protein: CASSAGLAGASYEQYF.

The chain is built from TRBV2 and TRBJ1-1; TRBD1 aligns across 7 bases. Germline CDR1 and CDR2: SNHLY and FYNNEI. V trimming: 1 base; J trimming: 7 bases; junction bases outside the gene matches: 9. The CDR3 is 15 residues long. CDR3 region: CASSEGGGQINEAFF. CDR3 DNA: TGTGCCAGCAGTGAAGGGGGGGGACAGATCAATGAAGCTTTCTTT.

The chain has TRBV24-1 and TRBJ2-3; D unresolved. This CDR3 contains 18 residues. Germline V CDR1 and CDR2: KGHDR, SFDVKD. The V end was cut by 3 bases, the J end by 7 bases, with 25 bases between. CDR3 protein: CATSDPTPTDRVGNTQYF. For the CDR3, the DNA is TGTGCCACCAGTGATCCCACCCCAACAGATCGTGTGGGGAATACGCAGTATTTT.

By share of the sample, this clonotype is medium-sized (0.01 to 0.1%). The V call is TRBV6-4, the J call TRBJ2-2; D is undetermined. Germline values: CDR1 MRHNA, CDR2 SNTAGT. Trimming shortened V by 0 bases and J by 3 bases, and 2 bases separated the two germline ends. CDR3 length: 13 amino acids. The CDR3: CASSDSDTGELFF. The CDR3 coding sequence is TGTGCCAGCAGTGACTCGGACACCGGGGAGCTGTTTTTT.

Remarks on this clonotype: A read error may explain this, as a much larger clone is one base away. The V and J genes are TRBV6-5 and TRBJ2-2; a possible D gene is TRBD1 (5 bases). Deletions cut 0 bases from V and 5 bases from J, with 16 bases between. Germline CDR1 MNHEY, CDR2 SVGAGI. The CDR3 extends over 17 amino acids. In DNA form, the CDR3 reads TGTGCCAGCAGTTACTCCGGGCATTACCAGGGAACCGGGGAGCTGTTTTTT. Translated, it gives CASSYSGHYQGTGELFF.

By frequency in the sample, this clonotype is large (0.1 to 1%). The CDR3 protein is CASSIEAGYEQYF. The CDR3 bases are TGTGCCAGTAGTATAGAAGCGGGGTACGAGCAGTACTTC. The rearrangement joins TRBV19 to TRBJ2-7; the match to TRBD2 covers 7 bases. J was trimmed by 4 bases and V by 0 bases; bases with no gene match: 0. This CDR3 is built from 13 residues. Germline CDR1 is LNHDA and CDR2 is SQIVND (reference sequence).

This clonotype came up a few times. The J gene is TRBJ1-2, the V gene TRBV5-1; no reliable D call. The CDR3 contains 13 residues. Germline assignment: CDR1 SGHRS and CDR2 YFSETQ. V was clipped by 4 bases and J by 2 bases, with 9 bases between them. This CDR3 reads CASSPGGNYGYTF. CDR3 nucleotides: TGCGCCAGCAGCCCGGGCGGGAACTATGGCTACACCTTC.

In its sample, this clonotype ranks as medium-sized. The chain carries TRBV12-3 or TRBV12-4 and TRBJ2-2, with TRBD1 as a possible D gene (6 bases). Trimming took 5 bases from V and 5 from J, leaving 15 bases between them. This CDR3 spans 15 amino acids. Here the CDR3 DNA reads TGTGCCAGCAGTACATCGACAGGATGGACCGGGGAGCTGTTTTTT. Protein sequence: CASSTSTGWTGELFF.

Judged by abundance, this clonotype is medium-sized. The rearrangement links TRBV15 to TRBJ1-1; possibly TRBD1 for D (6 bases). The CDR3 is 16 residues long. Germline V gene lookup returns CDR1 LNHNV and CDR2 YYDKDF (reference sequence). The ends were cut back, 0 bases at V and 1 base at J, with 12 bases in the middle. CDR3 residues: CATSRDPDRRNTEAFF. The CDR3 DNA is TGTGCCACCAGCAGAGATCCAGACAGGAGGAACACTGAAGCTTTCTTT.

This clonotype rates as medium-sized. This sequence joins TRBV12-5 and TRBJ1-1, with D uncertain. The CDR3 extends over 13 amino acids. The germline V gene encodes CDR1 LGHNT and CDR2 FRNRAP. The V end lost 6 bases, the J end lost 1 base, and 9 bases lay between the germline ends. The CDR3: CASGLDSNTEAFF. The DNA for the CDR3 is TGTGCTAGTGGCCTGGATTCGAACACTGAAGCTTTCTTT.

By sample fraction, this clonotype is medium-sized. The V gene is TRBV10-3, the J gene TRBJ1-1; D ambiguous. Deletions cut 7 bases from V and 0 bases from J, with 12 bases between. CDR1 is ENHRY and CDR2 is SYGVKD in the germline V gene. CDR3 length equals 14 residues. The CDR3 DNA reads as TGTGCCATCACCCCGGAATACATGAACACTGAAGCTTTCTTT. This sequence encodes CAITPEYMNTEAFF.

As regards this clonotype: A much larger clone sits a single nucleotide away, making a read error possible. This sequence joins TRBV18 and TRBJ2-7; 8 bases match TRBD2. Germline CDR1 KGHSH, CDR2 LQKENI. The CDR3 is 16 amino acids. The CDR3 reads CASTPFGSGSSYEQYF. In DNA form, the CDR3 reads TGTGCCAGCACACCATTTGGAAGCGGGAGCTCCTACGAGCAGTACTTC. The whole variable domain, filled in from reference TRBV18 and TRBJ2-7, reads NAGVMQNPRHLVRRRGQEARLRCSPMKGHSHVYWYRQLPEEGLKFMVYLQKENIIDESGMPKERFSAEFPKEGPSILRIQQVVRGDSAAYFCASTPFGSGSSYEQYFGPGTRLTVT.

By share, this clonotype counts as medium-sized. The rearrangement uses TRBV4-3 and TRBJ2-3, with TRBD2 identical over 12 bases. V was pared by 3 bases and J by 4 bases, with 2 bases of the junction left unmatched. The CDR3 extends over 15 amino acids. Germline CDR1 reads LGHNA; CDR2 reads YSLEER. The CDR3 DNA reads as TGCGCCAGCAGCCAGACTAGCGGGAGTGCAGATACGCAGTATTTT. This encodes CASSQTSGSADTQYF.